The rows below give T cell receptor beta chains drawn from one sample of a study of regulatory T cells in long-lasting Graves disease. TCRdb re-called the multiplex PCR reads with MiXCR, one entry per CDR3 protein. The sample records 550,000 to 700,000 distinct CDR3 sequences, around 16% being singletons. These data were also filed under a second study, of T cells in Graves' hyperthyroidism and ophthalmopathy.

Sequenced here: peripheral blood mononuclear cells (PBMCs), sampled at new diagnosis, from a patient treated with antithyroid drugs. Receptor source: a man aged 18 to 30 with Graves disease. CDR3s leave out the opening cysteine and the closing phenylalanine or tryptophan.

J | V | CDR3
TRBJ1-4 | TRBV13 | ASSLGTGGVNEKLF
TRBJ2-1 | TRBV9 | ASSKAGFSYNEQF
TRBJ1-2 | TRBV18 | ASSLPTDTNYGYT
TRBJ1-1 | TRBV27 | ASSSGVEDTEAF
TRBJ2-7 | TRBV2 | ASRGWDRGLHEQY
TRBJ2-1 | TRBV5-1 | ASYSGRAQNEQF
TRBJ1-2 | TRBV7-9 | ASSSGARWYGYT
TRBJ1-1 | TRBV19 | ASSIGKNTEAF
TRBJ2-7 | TRBV4-1 | ASSQEGTVTYYEQY
TRBJ2-1 | TRBV14 | ASSQWDRGTNEQF
TRBJ1-1 | TRBV11-3 | ASSEKVGTYGDCTEAF
TRBJ1-1 | TRBV29-1 | SAVGQGGTEAF